A selection of T cell receptor beta chains follows, all from one sample in a study of blood T cells in healthy people across ages. TCRdb ran MiXCR on the 5' RACE reads and lists one entry per CDR3 protein. The sample consists of about 680,000 distinct CDR3 sequences, around 45% of them appearing once. Sequencing was carried out using blood. These receptor sequences come from a woman aged 60-75 years in good health. Both conserved end residues are part of each CDR3. Each record gives: V gene, D gene, J gene, clone size, CDR3 DNA, CDR3 protein. A D gene is named only where the DNA matches it firmly. Not every row has a clone size; where given, it reads once, few, many or a size class.

TRBV27,-,TRBJ2-5,few,TGTGCCAGCAGTCCGGACTTGAAGACCCAGTACTTC,CASSPDLKTQYF
TRBV27,TRBD2,TRBJ2-7,-,TGTGCCAGCAGTTTATTACTAGCGGGAAACGAGCAGTACTTC,CASSLLLAGNEQYF
TRBV15,-,TRBJ2-3,-,TGTGCCACCAGCAGAGCTGTTAGGACAGAGGAAACAGATACGCAGTATTTT,CATSRAVRTEETDTQYF
TRBV5-6,TRBD1,TRBJ2-7,few,TGTGCCAGCAGCTGCCCGGGACAGACGGCCTACGAGCAGTACTTC,CASSCPGQTAYEQYF
TRBV4-3,TRBD1,TRBJ1-5,-,TGCGCCAGCAGCCAGGAAACAGGGGTAGATCAGCCCCAGCATTTT,CASSQETGVDQPQHF
TRBV7-2,TRBD1,TRBJ2-1,-,TGTGCCAGCAGCCGCCGACAGGGTACCTACGAGCAGTTCTTC,CASSRRQGTYEQFF
TRBV7-6,-,TRBJ2-1,-,TGTGCCAGCAGCACGAGACAGAGGGCAAGCGGAAATGAGCAGTTCTTC,CASSTRQRASGNEQFF
TRBV7-2,-,TRBJ2-3,few,TGTGCCAGCAGCTTAGGAGCCCCGGGGGATACGCAGTATTTT,CASSLGAPGDTQYF
TRBV3-1,-,TRBJ2-1,once,TGTGCCAGCAGCCAAGAAGGGTGGGGAGCTCCGACAACCAATGAGCAGTTCTTC,CASSQEGWGAPTTNEQFF
TRBV7-2,TRBD2,TRBJ2-1,many,TGTGCCAGCAGCTTAGCCGGGACTAGCGGCTACAATGAGCAGTTCTTC,CASSLAGTSGYNEQFF
TRBV5-1,TRBD1,TRBJ2-2,once,TGCGCCAGCAGCCTGACAGGGACGAACACCGGGGAGCTGTTTTTT,CASSLTGTNTGELFF